This T cell receptor (beta chain) was recovered during a study of shared clonotypes between healthy human individuals. At the level of the study: Donors had three CD4 naive, three CD4 memory, two CD8 naive and one CD8 memory plate apiece. The study's findings and limits: In contrast to clonotypes shared by all four donors, non-shared clonotypes had lower generation probabilities. How much donors shared clonotypes was expected to be affected by sequencing depth. In having few donors, the study represented limited genetic and exposure-history diversity.

Notes on this clone: Its antigen is still unknown.

Profiling relied on immunoSEQ multiplex PCR, and the TCRdb table lists in-frame clones only, not all of them. The table includes roughly 2,500,000 clones, 80% to 95% detected once. The sequenced material came from naive CD4+ T cells from PBMCs. Subset described: CD45RA+ positively selected. The source is a man in his late teens or twenties in good health. Some clones in this sample may be carry-over from other donors' samples.

CDR3 loop: CASTERGSYNEQFF. CDR3 nucleotides: TGCGCCAGTACCGAACGGGGTTCCTACAATGAGCAGTTCTTC. This chain joins TRBV5-1 and TRBJ2-1; weak D call: TRBD2 (5 bases). Germline lookup yields CDR1 SGHRS and CDR2 YFSETQ. V lost 8 bases and J 1 base, leaving 13 bases between the germline ends. The CDR3 totals 14 residues.